This T cell receptor (beta chain) emerged from a study of T cells in Graves' hyperthyroidism and ophthalmopathy. What was amplified from RNA transcripts were TCR beta CDR3 regions. TCR CDR3 regions were first amplified by RT-PCR with HTBI primers. TCRdb passed the multiplex PCR reads through MiXCR, listing each CDR3 protein once. The table has around 530,000 distinct CDR3 sequences, roughly a sixth seen once. The germline V gene encodes CDR1 SGHTA and CDR2 FQGTGA. Trimming stripped 0 bases from V and 4 bases from J, with 11 bases between. The CDR3 has 15 amino acids. This clonotype was observed at least ten times.

The chain employs TRBV7-3 and TRBJ2-3, with a weak D call TRBD1 (5 bases). The sample consisted of blood. This clonotype was sampled from a woman aged 18-29 years with Graves' ophthalmopathy. The CDR3 loop is CASSLTGEGSDTQYF. CDR3 nucleotides: TGTGCCAGCAGCTTAACAGGGGAAGGATCAGATACGCAGTATTTT.